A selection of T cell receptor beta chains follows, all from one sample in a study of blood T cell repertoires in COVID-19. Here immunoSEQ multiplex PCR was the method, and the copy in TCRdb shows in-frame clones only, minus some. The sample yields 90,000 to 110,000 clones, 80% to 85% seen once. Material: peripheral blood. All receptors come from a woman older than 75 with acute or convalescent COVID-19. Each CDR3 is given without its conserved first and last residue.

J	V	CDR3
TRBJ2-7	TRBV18	ASTETGTAPASYEQY
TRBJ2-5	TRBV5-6	ASSWGQGNQETQY
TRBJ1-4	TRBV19	ASSRRQGLNEKLF
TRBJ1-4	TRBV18	ASSPPRAGEGEKLF
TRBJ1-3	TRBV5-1	ASSWDNSGNTIY
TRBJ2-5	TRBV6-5	ASSRTGSQWTQY
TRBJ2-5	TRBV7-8	ASSLNGVQETQY
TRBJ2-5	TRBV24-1	ATPDRIQETQY
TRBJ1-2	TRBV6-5	ASSYSRGGAAGYT
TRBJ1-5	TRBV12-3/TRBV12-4	ASTTNQQPQH